Included here is one T cell receptor beta chain sequence, with context. Its antigen is currently not known. No base qualities exist here, and no much larger clone lies one base off it. Its CDR3 holds 16 amino acids, cysteine through phenylalanine. Only CDR3 DNA is held: 48 bases, read in frame from base 1. The germline V gene sets CDR1 to SGHDT and CDR2 to YYEEEE. At the junction V is shortened by 2 bases and J by 3 bases; bases outside the gene matches: 8. Read against the paper, the sample's time point label means: pre-transplant. Unstimulated PBMCs, after thawing, were stained for CD3, CD4 and CD8 and then FACS-sorted into CD3+CD4+ and CD3+CD8+ populations. Each of the 8 studied subjects was randomized to immunosuppression withdrawal. The Qiagen DNeasy Blood and Tissue Kit was used for isolation of genomic DNA. The data were taken from a study of T cell clones after liver transplantation (dated by TCRdb to between 2018 and 2021). Regarding the study in general: ITN030ST, the source of the samples, was a randomized trial that attempted immunosuppression withdrawal within 2 years of liver transplantation. After a pre-transplant mixed lymphocyte reaction, TCRbeta sequencing was used to pinpoint donor-reactive T cell clones, which were subsequently tracked in post-transplant blood. As an antigen-independent comparator for donor-reactive sequences, third party-reactive TCRbeta sequences were also identified from pre-transplant MLRs. Three of the eight recipients were HCV-positive; the others were transplanted for non-autoimmune, non-viral indications. Until randomization at 12-24 months post-transplant, subjects were given standard immunosuppression, with no induction therapy. Tolerance was defined as complete immunosuppression withdrawal for at least one year with no rise in liver enzymes beyond twice the upper limit of normal. Blood samples were collected pre-transplant, pre-randomization before withdrawal, and post-randomization after either complete withdrawal or failed withdrawal. Of the 8 liver transplant recipients making up the studied cohort, 3 were classified as tolerant and 5 as non-tolerant.

Overall study outcomes, separate from this receptor: Because allograft tissue specimens were not available, migration of donor-reactive T cells into the graft, rather than deletion, may have occurred. Donor-reactive sequences declined more than third party-reactive ones, suggesting partial antigen-specific deletion unrelated to withdrawal success. In 5 of 8 subjects, circulating donor-reactive CD4 TCRbeta sequences decreased significantly after transplant, regardless of tolerance or HCV status. When repertoire turnover was taken into account, detection of donor-reactive sequences was significantly reduced in 7 of 8 subjects for CD4 and in 8 of 8 subjects for CD8. Low numbers of available donor cells limited the measurable donor-reactive repertoire in a couple of subjects. Because of small, heterogeneous patient numbers and non-standardized post-transplant time points, the conclusions were only preliminary.

High-throughput TCRbeta CDR3 sequencing of frozen genomic DNA was performed by immunoSEQ, including PCR amplification, mapping, bias correction and internal controls. As for the original processing: Productive rearrangements were kept, and unique TCRbeta sequences were defined by CDR3 nucleotide sequence plus V and J gene. A sequence counted as donor-reactive only if the sequence showed at least 5-fold expansion in CFSE-low cells compared with unstimulated pre-transplant cells and had a frequency of at least 0.01%. Minimum frequency thresholds were set for each subject on the basis of the unstimulated sample with the lowest template count, so that a detection power of at least 90% was ensured. Repertoire turnover was measured by Jensen-Shannon divergence between the top 1000 TCRbeta sequences post- and pre-transplant. Changes in detection of donor-reactive sequences were assessed with two-sided Fisher's exact tests. This is the immuneACCESS table as TCRdb keeps it, with only in-frame sequences that have V and J called. A part of the clones is gone; compared with another copy, unresolved V genes explain less than half, and the rest is unexplained. The V and J calls and clone size come from that table; D and trimming were worked out from the DNA. The sample table contains some 15,000 clones; only one count was recorded for about 90% of them. 48% of the sample belongs to the ten largest clones.

The receptor chain draws on TRBV5-6 and TRBJ1-5; the central 7 bases match TRBD1. The sample was CD8+ T cells from blood, taken before liver transplant. The source is a human donor who received a liver transplant. CDR3 sequence: CASSLGGGGVNQPQHF. The nucleotides read TGTGCCAGCAGCTTAGGTGGAGGGGGCGTCAATCAGCCCCAGCATTTT.